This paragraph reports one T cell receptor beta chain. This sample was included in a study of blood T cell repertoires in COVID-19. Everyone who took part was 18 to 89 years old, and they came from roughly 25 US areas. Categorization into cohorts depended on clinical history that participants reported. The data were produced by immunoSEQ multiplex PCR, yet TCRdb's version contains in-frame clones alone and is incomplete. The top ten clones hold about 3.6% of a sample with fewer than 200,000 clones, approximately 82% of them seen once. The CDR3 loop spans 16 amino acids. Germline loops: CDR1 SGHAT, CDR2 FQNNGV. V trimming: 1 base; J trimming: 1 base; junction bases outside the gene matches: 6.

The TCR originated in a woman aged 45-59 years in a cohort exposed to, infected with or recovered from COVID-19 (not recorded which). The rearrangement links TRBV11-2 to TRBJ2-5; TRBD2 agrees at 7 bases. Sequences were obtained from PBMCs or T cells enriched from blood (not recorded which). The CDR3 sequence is CASSLGDYISQETQYF. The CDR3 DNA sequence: TGTGCCAGCAGCTTAGGGGACTACATAAGCCAAGAGACCCAGTACTTC. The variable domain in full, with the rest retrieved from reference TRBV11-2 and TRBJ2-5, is EAGVAQSPRYKIIEKRQSVAFWCNPISGHATLYWYQQILGQGPKLLIQFQNNGVVDDSQLPKDRFSAERLKGVDSTLKIQPAKLEDSAVYLCASSLGDYISQETQYFGPGTRLLVL.